Given below is one T cell receptor beta chain in context. The J segment lost 8 bases and the V segment lost 4 bases, leaving 12 bases of the junction unmatched. CDR1 and CDR2 from the germline V gene are KGHSH and LQKENI. The CDR3 runs to 16 residues. Authors' processing steps: How many nucleated cells were present was estimated from reference gene primer amplification. Method: immunoSEQ multiplex PCR; TCRdb's copy keeps in-frame clones and lacks some. That table furnishes V, J and clone size, whereas the DNA furnished D and trimming. The sample lists 300,000 to 400,000 clones, approximately 85% occurring once. The sample originates from a study of blood T cell repertoires in COVID-19. Background on the study: Italy, Spain and the United States were the sources of the convalescent and acute COVID-19 samples. PBMCs, B-cell-depleted T cells, or T cells provided the cDNA or gDNA that made up the material.

Sequenced sample: peripheral blood. The chain employs TRBV18 and TRBJ2-4, with TRBD1 matching 9 bases. This TCR came from a human donor in a cohort sampled during active COVID-19. The CDR3 sequence is CASSLPGQGPPHIQYF. The CDR3 region has the DNA TGTGCCAGCTCACTACCGGGACAGGGCCCCCCTCACATTCAGTACTTC.